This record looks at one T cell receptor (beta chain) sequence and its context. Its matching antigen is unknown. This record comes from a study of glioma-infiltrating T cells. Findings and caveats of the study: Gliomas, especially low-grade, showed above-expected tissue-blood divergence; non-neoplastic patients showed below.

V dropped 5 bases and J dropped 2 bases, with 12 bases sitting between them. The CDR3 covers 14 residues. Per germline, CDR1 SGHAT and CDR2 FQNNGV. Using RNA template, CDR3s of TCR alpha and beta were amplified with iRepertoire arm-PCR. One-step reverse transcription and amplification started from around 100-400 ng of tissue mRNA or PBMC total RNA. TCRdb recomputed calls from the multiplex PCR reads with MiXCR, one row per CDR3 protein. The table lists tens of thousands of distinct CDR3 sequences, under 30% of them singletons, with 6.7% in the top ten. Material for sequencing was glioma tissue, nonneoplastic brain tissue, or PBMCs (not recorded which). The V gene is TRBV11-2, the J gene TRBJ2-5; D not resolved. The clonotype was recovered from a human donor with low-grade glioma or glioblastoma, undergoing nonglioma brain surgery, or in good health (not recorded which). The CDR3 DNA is TGTGCCAGCAGCCATAACCTAGGGCAAGAGACCCAGTACTTC. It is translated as CASSHNLGQETQYF. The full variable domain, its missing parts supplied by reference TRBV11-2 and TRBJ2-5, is EAGVAQSPRYKIIEKRQSVAFWCNPISGHATLYWYQQILGQGPKLLIQFQNNGVVDDSQLPKDRFSAERLKGVDSTLKIQPAKLEDSAVYLCASSHNLGQETQYFGPGTRLLVL.